The clone carrying this TCR beta chain appeared a few times. Germline V CDR1 and CDR2: DFQATT, SNEGSKA (reference sequence). J lost 7 bases, V lost 0 bases, and 5 bases had no gene match. The CDR3 contains 14 residues. The source of the sample is a study of blood T cells in healthy people across ages. A J-beta primer mix and a sample-barcoded 5' primer were used in a second PCR of roughly 6 to 11 cycles. TCRdb fed the 5' RACE reads into MiXCR, producing one record per CDR3 protein. The table shows some 1.6 million distinct CDR3 sequences, with roughly 30% occurring only once. The chain combines TRBV20-1 with TRBJ2-4, with 8 bases matching TRBD2. This TCR came from a woman aged 25 to 39 in good health. Specimen: blood. The CDR3 nucleotides are TGCAGTGCTAGAGATCCTAGCGGGCCTAACATTCAGTACTTC. Translated, it gives CSARDPSGPNIQYF.